A single sample gave rise to the 24 T cell receptor beta chains below, sequenced in a study of cytomegalovirus exposure and HLA in healthy donors. Assay: immunoSEQ multiplex PCR; the TCRdb copy retains only in-frame clones and omits some. Of roughly 120,000 clones listed, about 85% were seen once; the top ten hold roughly 2%. Sequencing was carried out using PBMCs. Receptors were obtained from a woman aged 25 to 39 in good health and CMV-seronegative.

This clone appeared a few times. V and J are TRBV15 and TRBJ2-2, with D possibly being TRBD2 (6 bases). The CDR3 has 14 amino acids. Germline V gene data show CDR1 as LNHNV and CDR2 as YYDKDF (reference sequence). Trimming took off 2 bases at V and 9 bases at J, with 13 bases between the two ends. For the CDR3, the DNA is TGTGCCACCAGCAGACGGGACTCAGCGAGGGAGCTGTTTTTT. Encoded protein: CATSRRDSARELFF.

The V and J genes are TRBV29-1 and TRBJ2-1; TRBD2 matches 7 bases. With 7 bases clipped from V and 5 bases from J, the junction kept 8 bases outside the gene matches. This CDR3 region has 13 residues. CDR1 and CDR2 from the germline V gene are SQVTM and ANQGSEA. The CDR3 sequence: CSALGRANNEQFF. The CDR3 DNA follows: TGCAGCGCTCTGGGGAGGGCCAACAATGAGCAGTTCTTC.

This sequence joins TRBV27 and TRBJ1-3, with D possibly being TRBD1 (6 bases). Germline loops: CDR1 MNHEY, CDR2 SMNVEV (reference sequence). The CDR3 extends over 14 amino acids. The V and J ends lost 6 bases and 2 bases respectively, with 11 bases between them. DNA of the CDR3: TGTGCCAGCAGCCAAACAGGGCCTGGAAACACCATATATTTT. Residues: CASSQTGPGNTIYF.

This clone was picked up one time. This rearrangement joins TRBV7-9 to TRBJ2-4; 8 nucleotides agree with TRBD2. CDR3 length: 12 residues. Germline V gives CDR1 SEHNR, CDR2 FQNEAQ (reference sequence). The junction had 0 bases not matched to a gene; V was cut back by 5 bases and J by 6 bases. The CDR3 sequence is CASSRGGNIQYF. The CDR3 region has the DNA TGTGCCAGCAGCCGGGGGGGAAACATTCAGTACTTC.

The genes are TRBV15 and TRBJ2-3, with D maybe TRBD2 (6 bases). The germline V gene has CDR1 LNHNV and CDR2 YYDKDF (reference sequence). This CDR3 is 16 amino acids long. Trimming took 4 bases from V and 4 from J, leaving 18 bases between them. The CDR3 region has the DNA TGTGCCACCAGCACCCTCCGCCTGGGGACTTCAGATACGCAGTATTTT. It translates to CATSTLRLGTSDTQYF.

V is TRBV7-2 and J is TRBJ1-2, with TRBD1 as a possible D gene (5 bases). The CDR3 totals 12 residues. Trimming took off 5 bases at V and 4 bases at J, with 8 bases between the two ends. Germline-derived CDR1 and CDR2 are SGHTA and FQGNSA. CDR3 in DNA: TGTGCCAGCAGCGCGGACACCTATGGCTACACCTTC. Translating it yields CASSADTYGYTF.

The V gene is TRBV6-1, the J gene TRBJ1-2; D is possibly TRBD1 (6 bases). Germline-derived CDR1 and CDR2 are MNHNS and SASEGT. This CDR3 has 14 residues. V was clipped by 1 base and J by 2 bases, with 8 bases between them. DNA of the CDR3: TGTGCCAGCAGTGAAGGGGGGACAAACTATGGCTACACCTTC. This sequence encodes CASSEGGTNYGYTF.

The chain employs TRBV5-6 and TRBJ2-5, with TRBD2 as a possible D gene (6 bases). Germline-derived CDR1 and CDR2 are SGHDT and YYEEEE. V was shortened by 1 base and J by 0 bases, with 13 bases between the two germline ends. The CDR3 has 16 residues. CDR3 in DNA: TGTGCCAGCAGCTTGCGGGGGAAAAGCCACCAAGAGACCCAGTACTTC. Translating it yields CASSLRGKSHQETQYF.

The chain uses TRBV2 and TRBJ1-1; TRBD1 matches 7 bases. J was trimmed by 1 base and V by 4 bases; bases with no gene match: 3. The CDR3 is made up of 14 amino acids. In germline, CDR1 is SNHLY, CDR2 FYNNEI. CDR3 sequence (DNA): TGTGCCAGCAGTGCCCGGGACAGGAACACTGAAGCTTTCTTT. Translated, it gives CASSARDRNTEAFF.

The chain links TRBV15 to TRBJ2-1; 12 positions agree with TRBD2. CDR1 LNHNV and CDR2 YYDKDF come from the germline V gene (reference sequence). This CDR3 is 22 amino acids long. Trimming removed 0 bases from V and 7 bases from J; junction bases left unmatched: 22. DNA of the CDR3: TGTGCCACCAGCAGAGATTGGGGAGGTCTAGCGGGGGGGCAACGACGCAGTAATGAGCAGTTCTTC. As protein: CATSRDWGGLAGGQRRSNEQFF.

The genes are TRBV2 and TRBJ2-3, with D maybe TRBD1 (6 bases). This CDR3 is built from 16 residues. Germline-derived CDR1 and CDR2 are SNHLY and FYNNEI. V lost 4 bases, J lost 3 bases, and 17 bases lay in between. The CDR3 DNA reads as TGTGCCAGCAGTGTAGCAGGGGCGCCTGGTACAGATACGCAGTATTTT. It yields the protein CASSVAGAPGTDTQYF.

This chain joins TRBV18 and TRBJ1-5, with 9 nucleotides matching TRBD1. The germline V gene has CDR1 KGHSH and CDR2 LQKENI. The CDR3 is 16 amino acids. V trimming: 5 bases; J trimming: 2 bases; junction bases outside the gene matches: 7. The chain's CDR3 is CASSTTGGRGNQPQHF. CDR3 coding DNA: TGTGCCAGCTCAACTACAGGGGGCCGTGGCAATCAGCCCCAGCATTTT.

The V gene is TRBV5-4, the J gene TRBJ2-3; TRBD2 matches 9 bases. CDR1 and CDR2 from the germline V gene are SGHNT and YYREEE (reference sequence). V trimming: 4 bases; J trimming: 5 bases; junction bases outside the gene matches: 11. The CDR3 contains 16 residues. In nucleotides, the CDR3 is TGTGCCAGCAGCCATTTTGGCGGGGGGGTCAGAGATACGCAGTATTTT. Amino acid sequence: CASSHFGGGVRDTQYF.

The gene calls are TRBV30 and TRBJ1-3; 8 nucleotides agree with TRBD1. The J segment lost 0 bases and the V segment lost 2 bases, leaving 9 bases of the junction unmatched. CDR3 length: 17 amino acids. Germline V gene lookup returns CDR1 GTSNPN and CDR2 SVGIG (reference sequence). CDR3 region: CAWSPIRTGNSGNTIYF. CDR3 coding DNA: TGTGCCTGGAGTCCAATCCGGACAGGGAACTCTGGAAACACCATATATTTT.

V and J are TRBV7-2 and TRBJ2-5; D not resolved. Germline V CDR1 and CDR2: SGHTA, FQGNSA. Trimming took off 1 base at V and 1 base at J, with 4 bases between the two ends. This CDR3 spans 13 amino acids. CDR3 loop: CASSLVVQETQYF. The CDR3 nucleotides are TGTGCCAGCAGCTTAGTCGTCCAAGAGACCCAGTACTTC.

The J gene is TRBJ2-2, the V gene TRBV30; no definite D call. This CDR3 is 15 amino acids long. Germline assignment: CDR1 GTSNPN and CDR2 SVGIG (reference sequence). The ends were cut back, 0 bases at V and 4 bases at J, with 12 bases in the middle. The CDR3 bases are TGTGCCTGGAGTGTACGAGACACTTTCACCGGGGAGCTGTTTTTT. It is translated as CAWSVRDTFTGELFF.

This clone has a handful of counts. The V call is TRBV6-6, the J call TRBJ1-1, with a weak D call TRBD1 (5 bases). CDR1 and CDR2 (germline): MNHNY, SVGAGI (reference sequence). The V gene lost 7 bases and the J gene lost 7 bases, with 16 bases spanning the gap. The length of the CDR3 is 13 residues. In DNA form, the CDR3 reads TGTGCCAGCACGGGGGGAGTAGGGAGTGAAGCTTTCTTT. Amino acid sequence: CASTGGVGSEAFF.

A word on this clone: The same CDR3 is also encoded by other DNA sequences in this sample. This rearrangement joins TRBV4-1 to TRBJ1-2; D gene ambiguous. Germline V CDR1 and CDR2: MGHRA, YSYEKL. This CDR3 is 13 amino acids long. Trimming took 0 bases from V and 4 from J, leaving 6 bases between them. CDR3 nucleotide sequence: TGCGCCAGCAGCCAAGATGGGCCCTATGGCTACACCTTC. Amino acid sequence: CASSQDGPYGYTF.

This clone was counted once. This chain uses TRBV5-1 with TRBJ2-1; weak D call: TRBD2 (5 bases). Germline V lookup: CDR1 SGHRS, CDR2 YFSETQ. This CDR3 region has 11 residues. V gave up 7 bases and J gave up 7 bases, with 9 bases separating them. The DNA for the CDR3 is TGCGCCAGCGCGCGGGCAAATGAGCAGTTCTTC. This encodes CASARANEQFF.

The chain has TRBV9 and TRBJ2-3; D might be TRBD2 (6 bases). The CDR3 consists of 16 residues. In germline, CDR1 is SGDLS, CDR2 YYNGEE. V was shortened by 4 bases and J by 4 bases, with 19 bases between the two germline ends. The CDR3 reads CASSPRVGGSADTQYF. The CDR3 nucleotides are TGTGCCAGCAGCCCTCGGGTCGGGGGATCGGCAGATACGCAGTATTTT.

The chain uses TRBV11-2 and TRBJ2-7; maybe TRBD2 (6 bases). Trimming removed 3 bases from V and 3 bases from J, with 6 bases in between. This CDR3 spans 12 amino acids. CDR1 is SGHAT, CDR2 FQNNGV, per germline. CDR3 loop: CASSFGGYEQYF. CDR3 coding DNA: TGTGCCAGCAGCTTCGGGGGCTACGAGCAGTACTTC.

The chain carries TRBV30 and TRBJ2-4, with a tentative D call TRBD1 (5 bases). Germline CDR1 reads GTSNPN; CDR2 reads SVGIG (reference sequence). The CDR3 consists of 12 residues. V lost 0 bases to trimming and J lost 9 bases, with 9 bases between them. CDR3 loop: CAWSVRTLIQYF. The CDR3 DNA reads as TGTGCCTGGAGTGTACGGACACTCATTCAGTACTTC.

This rearrangement joins TRBV19 to TRBJ1-5, with D possibly TRBD1 on 6 matching bases. With 6 bases removed from V and 4 bases from J, the gap between germline ends came to 16 bases. CDR1 is LNHDA, CDR2 SQIVND, per germline (reference sequence). The CDR3 covers 15 residues. The CDR3 coding sequence is TGTGCCAGTAGCCGCACTTGGACAGATAATCAGCCCCAGCATTTT. It is translated as CASSRTWTDNQPQHF.

This sequence joins TRBV7-8 and TRBJ2-7; 8 nucleotides line up with TRBD1. The CDR3 covers 15 residues. The germline CDR1 and CDR2 sequences are SGHVS and FQNEAQ. With V trimmed by 4 bases and J by 2 bases, 7 bases remained unmatched. The CDR3 bases are TGTGCCAGCAGCTCTCAGGGACAGGTCGCCTACGAGCAGTACTTC. Protein product: CASSSQGQVAYEQYF. The variable domain in full, with the rest retrieved from reference TRBV7-8 and TRBJ2-7, is GAGVSQSPRYKVAKRGQDVALRCDPISGHVSLFWYQQALGQGPEFLTYFQNEAQLDKSGLPSDRFFAERPEGSVSTLKIQRTQQEDSAVYLCASSSQGQVAYEQYFGPGTRLTVT.